The 11 T cell receptor beta chains presented below share a single source sample, sequenced in a study of vaccination and CD4 T cells after COVID-19. Cultured CD4+ T cell DNA underwent sequencing with the Oncomine TCR Beta short-read assay. One entry per CDR3 protein, called by TCRdb with MiXCR from the PCR reads. The profile shows roughly 7,400 distinct CDR3 sequences, about 46% of them singletons. These TCRs' antigens remain unknown. Treatment here: approximately nine-day PBMC culture with coronavirus spike peptide pools or control peptides (ViraFEST assay). The sequencing input was CD4+ T cells from blood, cultured in vitro. These receptors originate from a human donor who had recovered from COVID-19.

The gene calls are TRBV6-1 and TRBJ2-2; 9 bases agree with TRBD1. V was clipped by 7 bases and J by 1 base; unmatched bases: 7. The CDR3 totals 16 residues. In germline, CDR1 is MNHNS, CDR2 SASEGT. The CDR3 bases are TGTGCCAGCACCGTCTTGGGACAGGGGAACACCGGGGAGCTGTTTTTT. This gives the protein CASTVLGQGNTGELFF.

This clonotype has just a few counts. CDR3 sequence reads: CASSVSGGPSSYEQYF. CDR3 nucleotide sequence: TGTGCCAGCAGTGTATCGGGAGGGCCGAGCTCCTACGAGCAGTACTTC. The J gene is TRBJ2-7, the V gene TRBV6-1; 8 nucleotides align to TRBD2. Per the germline V gene, CDR1 is MNHNS and CDR2 is SASEGT. The ends lost 4 bases at V and 0 bases at J; junction bases unmatched: 8. The CDR3 runs 16 residues.

The chain couples TRBV6-1 to TRBJ2-1; D possibly corresponds to TRBD1 (6 bases). Germline V gene sequence: CDR1 MNHNS, CDR2 SASEGT. Trimming took 3 bases from V and 4 from J, leaving 7 bases between them. The CDR3 length is 13 residues. The CDR3 bases are TGTGCCAGCAGTGACCAGGGGTACAATGAGCAGTTCTTC. Translating gives CASSDQGYNEQFF.

This clonotype was recorded a few times. The genes are TRBV7-9 and TRBJ1-1; D is unresolved. This CDR3 has 13 residues. Germline CDR1 is SEHNR and CDR2 is FQNEAQ (reference sequence). Trimming took 4 bases from V and 4 from J, leaving 10 bases between them. CDR3 in DNA: TGTGCCAGCAGCTGGGGTGGCCGCACTGAAGCTTTCTTT. This gives the protein CASSWGGRTEAFF.

V gene TRBV20-1 combines with J gene TRBJ2-6; 10 positions agree with TRBD1. Per germline, CDR1 DFQATT and CDR2 SNEGSKA (reference sequence). This CDR3 is built from 15 residues. V trimming: 5 bases; J trimming: 4 bases; junction bases outside the gene matches: 5. The CDR3 spells CSAAGQGVGANVLTF. The DNA for the CDR3 is TGCAGTGCTGCCGGACAGGGGGTGGGGGCCAACGTCCTGACTTTC.

Comment on this clonotype: One end of the junction is discordant with germline, which a read error may explain. This chain uses TRBV10-3 with TRBJ2-7, with D possibly matching TRBD1 (5 bases). This CDR3 comprises 13 residues. Looked up from germline, CDR1 is ENHRY and CDR2 is SYGVKD. CDR3 sequence: CASSYDDSYEQYF. The CDR3 DNA reads TGTGCCAGCAGTTACGACGACAGCTACGAGCAGTACTTC.

This sequence joins TRBV20-1 and TRBJ1-2; 8 bases are a match to TRBD1. Trimming at V came to 6 bases and at J to 6 bases, leaving 12 bases not matched to a gene. CDR3 length: 14 amino acids. Germline assignment: CDR1 DFQATT and CDR2 SNEGSKA (reference sequence). The CDR3 loop is CSALTRTGTNGYTF. The CDR3 region has the DNA TGCAGTGCCCTCACTCGGACAGGGACGAATGGCTACACCTTC.

This clonotype was recorded a few times. The chain combines TRBV6-1 with TRBJ1-6, with 9 bases lining up with TRBD1. The germline V gene has CDR1 MNHNS and CDR2 SASEGT. The CDR3 runs 16 residues. Losses at the gene ends were 9 bases for V and 6 bases for J; bases not matched to a gene: 12. In DNA, the CDR3 is TGTGCCAGTTTAGGTCCGGGACAGGGAGCTAATTCACCCCTCCACTTT. It encodes CASLGPGQGANSPLHF.

Only one count was recorded for this clonotype. The V and J genes are TRBV6-2 or TRBV6-3 and TRBJ1-1; 9 bases are shared with TRBD1. Trimming removed 2 bases from V and 4 bases from J; junction bases left unmatched: 11. Germline loops: CDR1 MNHEY, CDR2 SVGEGT. The CDR3 length is 17 residues. CDR3 region: CASSYNDRGYPGTEAFF. The CDR3 coding sequence is TGTGCCAGCAGTTACAACGACAGGGGGTATCCGGGCACTGAAGCTTTCTTT.

The CDR3 sequence is CASSPSGNGYGYTF. The CDR3 nucleotides are TGTGCCAGCAGCCCCTCGGGGAACGGCTATGGCTACACCTTC. The J gene is TRBJ1-2, the V gene TRBV7-2; D gene ambiguous. This CDR3 contains 14 residues. Germline CDR1 is SGHTA and CDR2 is FQGNSA. The V end was cut by 5 bases, the J end by 4 bases, with 14 bases between.

In its sample, this clonotype was seen once. J is TRBJ1-1 and V is TRBV6-5; the D is unclear. The CDR3 is 16 residues long. The germline V and J ends were trimmed by 0 bases and 5 bases, with 16 bases remaining between them. Germline-derived CDR1 and CDR2 are MNHEY and SVGAGI. The CDR3 DNA is TGTGCCAGCAGTTACTCTTTTACGGGCTTTGGGACTGAAGCTTTCTTT. This encodes CASSYSFTGFGTEAFF.